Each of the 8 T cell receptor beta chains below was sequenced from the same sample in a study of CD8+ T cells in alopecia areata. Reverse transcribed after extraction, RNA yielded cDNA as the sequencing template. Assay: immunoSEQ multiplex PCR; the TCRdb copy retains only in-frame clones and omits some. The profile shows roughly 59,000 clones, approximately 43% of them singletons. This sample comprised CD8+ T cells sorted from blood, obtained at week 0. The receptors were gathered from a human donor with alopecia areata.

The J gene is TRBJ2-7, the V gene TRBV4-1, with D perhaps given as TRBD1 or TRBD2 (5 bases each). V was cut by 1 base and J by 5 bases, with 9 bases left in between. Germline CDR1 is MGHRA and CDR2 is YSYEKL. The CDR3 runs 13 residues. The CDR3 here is CASSQVGVHEQYF. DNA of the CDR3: TGCGCCAGCAGCCAAGTGGGGGTCCACGAGCAGTACTTC.

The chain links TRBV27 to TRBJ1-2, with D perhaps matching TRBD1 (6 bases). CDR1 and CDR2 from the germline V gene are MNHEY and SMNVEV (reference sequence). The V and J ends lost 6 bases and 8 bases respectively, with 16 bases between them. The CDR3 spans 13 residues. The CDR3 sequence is CASSPGEGEGYTF. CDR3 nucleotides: TGTGCCAGCAGCCCAGGGGAGGGGGAAGGCTACACCTTC.

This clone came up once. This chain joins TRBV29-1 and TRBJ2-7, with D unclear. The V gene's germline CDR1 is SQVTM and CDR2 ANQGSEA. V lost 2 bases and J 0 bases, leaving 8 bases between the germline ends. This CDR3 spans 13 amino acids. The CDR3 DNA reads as TGCAGCGTTGAACTCAGCGACTCCTACGAGCAGTACTTC. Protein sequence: CSVELSDSYEQYF.

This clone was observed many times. CDR3 nucleotide sequence: TGTGCCAGCAGCCCATCGGCTGGAGGGTCTAACTATGGCTACACCTTC. It is translated as CASSPSAGGSNYGYTF. The chain employs TRBV7-9 and TRBJ1-2; D unresolved. V lost 5 bases and J 0 bases, leaving 16 bases between the germline ends. The CDR3 consists of 16 residues. Germline CDR1 and CDR2: SEHNR and FQNEAQ (reference sequence).

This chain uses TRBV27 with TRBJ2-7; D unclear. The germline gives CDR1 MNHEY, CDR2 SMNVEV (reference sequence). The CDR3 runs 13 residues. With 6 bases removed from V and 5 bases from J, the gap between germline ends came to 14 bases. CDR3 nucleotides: TGTGCCAGCAGCTCCCTAACATGGCACGAGCAGTACTTC. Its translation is CASSSLTWHEQYF.

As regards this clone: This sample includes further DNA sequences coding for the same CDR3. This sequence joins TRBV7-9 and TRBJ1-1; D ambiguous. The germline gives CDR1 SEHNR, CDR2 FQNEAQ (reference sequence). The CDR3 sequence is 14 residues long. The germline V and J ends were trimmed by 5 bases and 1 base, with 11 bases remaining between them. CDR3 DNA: TGTGCCAGCAGCCTATCCGTGGGGAACACTGAAGCTTTCTTT. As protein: CASSLSVGNTEAFF.

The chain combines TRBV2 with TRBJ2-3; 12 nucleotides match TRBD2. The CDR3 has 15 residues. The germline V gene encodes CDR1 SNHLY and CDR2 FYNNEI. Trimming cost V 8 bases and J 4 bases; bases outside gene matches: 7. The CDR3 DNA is TGTGCCAGCGGAGCTAGCGGGAGGGCCGCAGATACGCAGTATTTT. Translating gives CASGASGRAADTQYF.

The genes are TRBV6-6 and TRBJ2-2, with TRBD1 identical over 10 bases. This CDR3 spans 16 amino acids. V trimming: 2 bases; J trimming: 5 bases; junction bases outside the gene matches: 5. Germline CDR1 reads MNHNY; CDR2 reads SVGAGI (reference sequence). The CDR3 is CASSYTGTGETGELFF. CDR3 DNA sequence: TGTGCCAGCAGTTACACCGGGACAGGGGAGACCGGGGAGCTGTTTTTT.